The clone carrying this T cell receptor beta chain was seen more than once but under ten times. The antigen remains undetermined. This entry is derived from a study of T cell repertoires in cytomegalovirus infection. Study in general: A matching HLA type, together with CMV infection, was signaled by public TCR beta signatures. Study observations and caveats: Identification of carriers of CMV plus the relevant HLA was performed using cumulative public TCR beta family frequency. The study found HLA-C-restricted CMV-specific TCR beta clonotypes dominating the ex vivo response.

The V gene end was trimmed by 6 bases and the J gene end by 8 bases; junction bases not matched to a gene: 7. CDR1 DFQATT and CDR2 SNEGSKA come from the germline V gene (reference sequence). The CDR3 has 14 residues. TCRdb re-called the reads with MiXCR, one entry per CDR3 protein. The data contain approximately 500,000 distinct CDR3 sequences, 16% of them singletons. The sequencing sample was made of CD8+ T cells from PBMCs. The origin of this receptor is a human donor in good health (CMV status not recorded). Some clones in this sample may be carry-over from other donors' samples. This sequence joins TRBV20-1 and TRBJ2-1; 13 nucleotides line up with TRBD2. CDR3 loop: CSATSGRVSDEQFF. In DNA, the CDR3 is TGCAGTGCCACTAGCGGGAGGGTCTCGGATGAGCAGTTCTTC.